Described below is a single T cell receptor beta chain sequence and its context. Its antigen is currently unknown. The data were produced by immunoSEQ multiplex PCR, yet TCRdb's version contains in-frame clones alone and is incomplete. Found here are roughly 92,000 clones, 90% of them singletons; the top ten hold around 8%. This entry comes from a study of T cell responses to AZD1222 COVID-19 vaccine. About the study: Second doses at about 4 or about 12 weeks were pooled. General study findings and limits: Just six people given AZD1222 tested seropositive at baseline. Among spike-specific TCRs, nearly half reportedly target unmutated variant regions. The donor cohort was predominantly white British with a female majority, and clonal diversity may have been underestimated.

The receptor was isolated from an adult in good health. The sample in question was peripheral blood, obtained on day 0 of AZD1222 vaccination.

The CDR3 sequence: CASSDGNRNTEAFF. As DNA, the CDR3 is TGTGCCAGCAGTGACGGAAACAGGAACACTGAAGCTTTCTTT. The V call is TRBV6-4, the J call TRBJ1-1; D remains unclear. This CDR3 is built from 14 residues. Per the germline V gene, CDR1 is MRHNA and CDR2 is SNTAGT. V gave up 2 bases and J gave up 1 base, with 8 bases separating them.